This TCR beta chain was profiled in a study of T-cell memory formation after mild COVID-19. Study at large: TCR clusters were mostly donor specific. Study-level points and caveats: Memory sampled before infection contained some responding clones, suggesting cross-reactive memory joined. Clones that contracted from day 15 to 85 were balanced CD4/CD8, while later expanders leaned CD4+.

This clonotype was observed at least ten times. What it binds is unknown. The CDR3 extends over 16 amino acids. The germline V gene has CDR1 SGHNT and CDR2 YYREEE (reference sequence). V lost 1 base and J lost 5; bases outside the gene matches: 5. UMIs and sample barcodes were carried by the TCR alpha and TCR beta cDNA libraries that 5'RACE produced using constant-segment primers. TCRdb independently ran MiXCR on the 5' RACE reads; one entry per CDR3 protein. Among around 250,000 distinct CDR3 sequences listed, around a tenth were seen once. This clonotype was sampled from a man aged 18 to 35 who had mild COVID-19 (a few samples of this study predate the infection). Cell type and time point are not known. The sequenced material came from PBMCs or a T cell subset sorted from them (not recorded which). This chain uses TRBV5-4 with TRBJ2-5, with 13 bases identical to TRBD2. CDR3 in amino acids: CASSLWGLAGRETQYF. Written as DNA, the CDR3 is TGTGCCAGCAGCTTGTGGGGACTAGCGGGGAGGGAGACCCAGTACTTC.